This TCR beta chain originates from a study of Ad26.COV2.S vaccination and SARS-CoV-2 variants. Study-wide points: Participants in the vaccine arm had higher spike-specific TCR breadth; placebo recipients had lower. Participants given vaccine showed non-spike TCR breadth similar to that of placebo recipients.

V dropped 5 bases and J dropped 9 bases, with 8 bases sitting between them. CDR1 and CDR2 from the germline V gene are MDHEN and SYDVKM. The CDR3 sequence is 11 residues long. The assay was immunoSEQ multiplex PCR, and TCRdb's table has in-frame clones only and misses some. This sample has about 430,000 clones; more than 80% occur once, and the top ten carry roughly an eighth. Comments on this clone: The antigen remains unidentified.

Treatment: 15 to 20 received Ad26.COV2.S at low or high dose, single or two shots; 5 received placebo; per-sample allocation not given. Day 63 after the first vaccine or placebo injection was the time point for sampling. Cohort 1b enrolled adults aged 18-55 years in Boston. An Ad26 vector expressing Wuhan-strain SARS-CoV-2 spike served as the vaccine. The sample consisted of peripheral blood, taken in a trial of Ad26.COV2.S vaccine versus placebo. The clonotype was recovered from a person aged 18-60 years who received the Ad26.COV2.S COVID-19 vaccine or a placebo. The chain carries TRBV28 and TRBJ2-1; perhaps TRBD1 as D (5 bases). The CDR3 sequence: CASSLRGEQFF. Here the CDR3 DNA reads TGTGCCAGCAGTCTTAGGGGTGAGCAGTTCTTC.